This T cell receptor beta chain was identified in a study of Ad26.COV2.S vaccination and SARS-CoV-2 variants (dated by TCRdb to the early 2020s). In terms of the full investigation: Vaccine-arm donors came from COV1001, a multicentre, randomized, double-blind, placebo-controlled phase I-IIa trial of Ad26.COV2.S in healthy adults. Dosing of Ad26.COV2.S was intramuscular, at either 5x10^10 or 1x10^11 viral particles, delivered as one shot or as two shots spaced 56 days apart. The specificity and breadth of SARS-CoV-2-reactive T cell receptors after Ad26.COV2.S vaccination were assessed by TCRbeta repertoire sequencing. A total of some 30 samples were included in the TCR-sequenced set, comprising around 20 Ad26.COV2.S vaccine recipients, 5 placebo recipients and 8 SARS-CoV-2 convalescent individuals. Trial participants were randomized into five groups of five, in which low-dose or high-dose Ad26.COV2.S was given once or twice, or placebo was given on both occasions. Throughout the experiments and outcome assessment, investigators stayed blinded to trial group allocation. Paper-wide results and their limitations: Ad26.COV2.S recipients had higher spike-specific TCR breadth than placebo recipients (P = 0.0014). After vaccination, substantial breadth of spike-specific CD8+ and CD4+ T cell responses was reported. The study was not powered for comparison of responses between vaccine doses or regimens. The authors noted that the TCR breadth and depth analyses may have underestimated total T cell responses. Vaccine and placebo recipients had comparable non-spike TCR breadth, which fits with the vaccine containing only spike.

The immunoSEQ Assay was the method used to sequence TCRbeta CDR3 regions. After extraction, genomic DNA underwent amplification by bias-controlled multiplex PCR, followed by high-throughput sequencing. The original pipeline was this. To quantify the absolute abundance of every unique TCRbeta CDR3 region, sequences were collapsed and filtered. T cell fraction was estimated by normalizing TCRbeta template counts to usable DNA, with usable DNA measured through amplification of reference genes found in all nucleated cells. Repertoire TCRs were annotated as SARS-CoV-2-specific when V gene, CDR3 amino acid sequence and J gene were exactly matched to a known reactive TCR set. The reference SARS-CoV-2 TCR set was obtained from MIRA and was filtered for enrichment in COVID-19-positive ImmuneCODE repertoires, whereby public or cross-reactive TCRs were removed. Using the MIRA antigens, annotated TCRs were further analysed by specific ORF or by position within an ORF. Breadth was defined as annotated unique rearrangements over total unique productive rearrangements; depth was the summed frequency of those rearrangements. TCR breadth was compared between groups using two-sided Wilcoxon rank-sum tests. TCRdb obtained this table from immuneACCESS and retained in-frame rearrangements with V and J assigned. These tables miss some clones; where compared with another copy, unresolved V genes account for less than half of the shortfall, and the remainder is unexplained. V, J and clone size were drawn from that table, and D and trimming were deduced from the DNA. The sample data list 400,000 to 500,000 clones, and around 87% of these were observed just once. The ten largest clones capture 3.6% of the sample.

The sample's treatment or condition, from its label and the paper: roughly 19 received Ad26.COV2.S at low or high dose, single or two shots; about 5 received placebo; per-sample allocation not given. Repertoires of vaccine and placebo recipients were sequenced from samples taken on day 63 after the first injection. In Cohort 1b, 25 adults aged 18-55 years were enrolled at a single site in Boston, USA, between 29 July and 7 August 2020. Ad26.COV2.S was a replication-incompetent adenovirus type 26 vector expressing a prefusion-stabilized SARS-CoV-2 spike protein from the original Wuhan strain. Remarks on this clone: Its specific antigen is unknown. The input lacks base qualities; no much larger clone sits a single base away.

This material consisted of peripheral blood, taken in a trial of Ad26.COV2.S vaccine versus placebo. This clonotype originated in a person aged 18-60 years who received the Ad26.COV2.S COVID-19 vaccine or a placebo.

Here is the DNA: TGTGCCAGCAGTGAGGTGACAGGGGGAATAGGTGAGACCCAGTACTTC. The resulting protein is CASSEVTGGIGETQYF. This chain joins TRBV2 to TRBJ2-5; 9 bases in between match TRBD1. Per the germline V gene, SNHLY is the CDR1 and FYNNEI is the CDR2. Clipping removes 3 bases from V and 5 bases from J, with 10 as the unmatched junction base count. The CDR3 has 16 amino acids, counting the end cysteine and phenylalanine. Here the CDR3 DNA is all that survives: 48 bases in frame from base 1.